The 29 T cell receptor beta chains below all came from one sample that was sequenced in a study of blood T cell repertoires in COVID-19. Generated by immunoSEQ multiplex PCR, the TCRdb table keeps only in-frame clones and is missing some. The sample has roughly 250,000 clones; approximately 86% are singletons. The specimen was peripheral blood. These TCRs come from a man aged 35-49 years who had recovered from COVID-19.

The chain uses TRBV5-1 and TRBJ2-7, with 7 bases matching TRBD2. The CDR3 runs to 15 residues. Germline V gene data show CDR1 as SGHRS and CDR2 as YFSETQ. J was trimmed by 0 bases and V by 4 bases; bases with no gene match: 7. DNA of the CDR3: TGCGCCAGCAGCGGAGGACTAGTCGGCTCCTACGAGCAGTACTTC. This translates into CASSGGLVGSYEQYF.

V gene TRBV2 combines with J gene TRBJ2-3; 12 bases are a match to TRBD2. The length of the CDR3 is 17 residues. Per germline, CDR1 SNHLY and CDR2 FYNNEI. V lost 6 bases and J lost 2; bases outside the gene matches: 9. CDR3 sequence reads: CASRTGLAGGVTDTQYF. The CDR3 DNA is TGTGCCAGCAGGACAGGGCTAGCGGGGGGGGTCACAGATACGCAGTATTTT. The full variable domain, in which reference TRBV2 and TRBJ2-3 provide the parts outside the CDR3, is EPEVTQTPSHQVTQMGQEVILRCVPISNHLYFYWYRQILGQKVEFLVSFYNNEISEKSEIFDDQFSVERPDGSNFTLKIRSTKLEDSAMYFCASRTGLAGGVTDTQYFGPGTRLTVL.

The chain recombines TRBV12-3 or TRBV12-4 with TRBJ1-2; D remains unclear. The V and J ends lost 6 bases and 4 bases respectively, with 12 bases between them. CDR3 size: 13 residues. In nucleotides, the CDR3 is TGTGCCAGCAGCCGCGTCGTTAGCTATGGCTACACCTTC. Residues: CASSRVVSYGYTF.

The V call is TRBV7-8, the J call TRBJ1-1; no firm D call. Germline CDR1 and CDR2: SGHVS and FQNEAQ. The CDR3 is 15 residues long. V was pared by 5 bases and J by 3 bases, with 16 bases between. For the CDR3, the DNA is TGTGCCAGCAGCCCCGTGCCGGGTCAAGACACTGAAGCTTTCTTT. Residues: CASSPVPGQDTEAFF. The variable domain in full, completed from reference TRBV7-8 and TRBJ1-1, reads GAGVSQSPRYKVAKRGQDVALRCDPISGHVSLFWYQQALGQGPEFLTYFQNEAQLDKSGLPSDRFFAERPEGSVSTLKIQRTQQEDSAVYLCASSPVPGQDTEAFFGQGTRLTVV.

CDR3 DNA: TGTGCCAGCGGTAGGGAGGGCACTGAAGCTTTCTTT. Amino acid sequence: CASGREGTEAFF. The chain recombines TRBV6-5 with TRBJ1-1, with D unclear. The V gene's germline CDR1 is MNHEY and CDR2 SVGAGI. V was shortened by 8 bases and J by 4 bases, with 11 bases between the two germline ends. CDR3 length: 12 amino acids.

This chain uses TRBV5-1 with TRBJ1-4, with a tentative D call TRBD1 (5 bases). The CDR3 totals 14 residues. Trimming removed 1 base from V and 5 bases from J, with 9 bases in between. Germline V lookup: CDR1 SGHRS, CDR2 YFSETQ. CDR3 DNA sequence: TGCGCCAGCAGCTTGACAGGTTTCAATGAAAAACTGTTTTTT. It translates to CASSLTGFNEKLFF.

The rearrangement uses TRBV29-1 and TRBJ2-3; tentative D call: TRBD1 (6 bases). CDR1 and CDR2 (germline): SQVTM, ANQGSEA. V was cut by 7 bases and J by 1 base, with 12 bases left in between. The CDR3 length is 13 residues. Here the CDR3 DNA reads TGCAGCGGGACAGAGGGGGGCACAGATACGCAGTATTTT. Residues: CSGTEGGTDTQYF.

V gene TRBV27 combines with J gene TRBJ2-5; 8 bases line up with TRBD2. V shed 7 bases and J 9 bases; nucleotides not matched to a gene: 22. This CDR3 is built from 17 residues. From germline, CDR1 is MNHEY and CDR2 SMNVEV (reference sequence). The CDR3 spells CASNRTPPGLGLAAQYF. The CDR3 DNA follows: TGTGCCAGCAACCGAACCCCCCCGGGACTAGGGTTAGCGGCCCAGTACTTC.

This chain connects TRBV11-3 to TRBJ2-7, with D possibly TRBD2 on 6 matching bases. This CDR3 has 13 amino acids. The V end lost 2 bases, the J end lost 5 bases, and 10 bases lay between the germline ends. Germline assignment: CDR1 SGHNT and CDR2 YENEEA. The CDR3 reads CASSLTRGNEQYF. The CDR3 DNA sequence: TGTGCCAGCAGCTTAACCCGCGGGAACGAGCAGTACTTC. Full variable domain (remainder filled in from reference TRBV11-3 and TRBJ2-7): EAGVVQSPRYKIIEKKQPVAFWCNPISGHNTLYWYLQNLGQGPELLIRYENEEAVDDSQLPKDRFSAERLKGVDSTLKIQPAELGDSAVYLCASSLTRGNEQYFGPGTRLTVT.

CDR3 in amino acids: CAWSFARTGFSYEQYF. In DNA form, the CDR3 reads TGTGCCTGGAGTTTTGCAAGGACAGGTTTTTCCTACGAGCAGTACTTC. The rearrangement links TRBV30 to TRBJ2-7, with 7 positions matching TRBD1. Trimming at V came to 2 bases and at J to 1 base, leaving 11 bases not matched to a gene. Germline-derived CDR1 and CDR2 are GTSNPN and SVGIG (reference sequence). The CDR3 runs to 16 residues.

The CDR3 protein is CASSPTGASVEQYF. CDR3 in DNA: TGTGCCAGCTCACCAACAGGGGCTTCCGTCGAGCAGTACTTC. The chain employs TRBV18 and TRBJ2-7; 7 nucleotides agree with TRBD1. The germline V gene encodes CDR1 KGHSH and CDR2 LQKENI. The CDR3 has 14 residues. J lost 6 bases, V lost 2 bases, and 7 bases had no gene match.

This clone was counted a few times. V is TRBV25-1 and J is TRBJ1-1, with D possibly being TRBD1 (5 bases). V lost 2 bases, J lost 3 bases, and 16 bases lay in between. The germline gives CDR1 MGHDK, CDR2 SYGVNS. The CDR3 extends over 16 amino acids. CDR3 in amino acids: CASSESGKAGHTEAFF. The CDR3 DNA reads as TGTGCCAGCAGTGAAAGCGGAAAGGCGGGGCACACTGAAGCTTTCTTT. Filled out from reference TRBV25-1 and TRBJ1-1, the complete variable domain reads EADIYQTPRYLVIGTGKKITLECSQTMGHDKMYWYQQDPGMELHLIHYSYGVNSTEKGDLSSESTVSRIRTEHFPLTLESARPSHTSQYLCASSESGKAGHTEAFFGQGTRLTVV.

This chain links TRBV5-6 with TRBJ1-1, with TRBD1 as a possible D gene (5 bases). The CDR3 spans 13 residues. Trimming shortened V by 3 bases and J by 7 bases, and 13 bases separated the two germline ends. The germline V gene encodes CDR1 SGHDT and CDR2 YYEEEE. The CDR3 here is CASSSPGGSEAFF. The CDR3, as DNA: TGTGCCAGCAGCTCGCCGGGGGGGAGTGAAGCTTTCTTT.

This rearrangement joins TRBV2 to TRBJ2-5, with 11 bases lining up with TRBD2. The CDR3 length is 17 residues. The ends lost 2 bases at V and 5 bases at J; junction bases unmatched: 10. Germline assignment: CDR1 SNHLY and CDR2 FYNNEI. CDR3 in DNA: TGTGCCAGCAGTGAAAGCCGGCTAGCGGGAGGTGAGGAGACCCAGTACTTC. Protein: CASSESRLAGGEETQYF.

This chain links TRBV27 with TRBJ2-4, with unresolved D. V shed 4 bases and J shed 0 bases, with 10 bases lying between them. The CDR3 runs 15 residues. The germline V gene has CDR1 MNHEY and CDR2 SMNVEV (reference sequence). CDR3: CASSSQFLAKNIQYF. The CDR3 DNA reads as TGTGCCAGCAGTTCTCAGTTTCTAGCCAAAAACATTCAGTACTTC.

The V call is TRBV4-3, the J call TRBJ1-6; 8 bases agree with TRBD1. Germline V gives CDR1 LGHNA, CDR2 YSLEER. This CDR3 is built from 15 residues. Trimming took 1 base from V and 7 from J; bases not matched to a gene: 3. Here the CDR3 DNA reads TGCGCCAGCAGCCAAGGTCAGGGGGCGAATTCACCCCTCCACTTT. It codes for CASSQGQGANSPLHF.

The genes are TRBV12-5 and TRBJ1-4; 7 bases fit TRBD1. This CDR3 comprises 15 residues. With V trimmed by 2 bases and J by 5 bases, 5 bases remained unmatched. From germline, CDR1 is LGHNT and CDR2 FRNRAP. CDR3 nucleotide sequence: TGTGCTAGTGGTTTGATCGGCAGGGGGAATGAAAAACTGTTTTTT. Encoded protein: CASGLIGRGNEKLFF.

This chain links TRBV9 with TRBJ2-2; 13 bases match TRBD2. The germline gives CDR1 SGDLS, CDR2 YYNGEE. The CDR3 contains 17 residues. J lost 2 bases, V lost 0 bases, and 1 base had no gene match. This CDR3 reads CASSVGLAGGNTGELFF. CDR3 nucleotide sequence: TGTGCCAGCAGCGTAGGACTAGCGGGGGGCAACACCGGGGAGCTGTTTTTT.

The chain carries TRBV10-3 and TRBJ2-7, with 10 bases identical to TRBD2. This CDR3 has 12 amino acids. With 11 bases clipped from V and 7 bases from J, the junction kept 8 bases outside the gene matches. The germline gives CDR1 ENHRY, CDR2 SYGVKD. CDR3 region: CAVLAGDREQYF. CDR3 nucleotides: TGTGCCGTCCTAGCGGGAGATAGGGAGCAGTACTTC.

This sequence joins TRBV5-6 and TRBJ1-2, with D unresolved. CDR3 length: 13 amino acids. Germline V gene lookup returns CDR1 SGHDT and CDR2 YYEEEE. The V and J ends lost 5 bases and 3 bases respectively, with 11 bases between them. CDR3 sequence: CASSTFPHYGYTF. DNA of the CDR3: TGTGCCAGCAGTACTTTTCCTCACTATGGCTACACCTTC. Combining the CDR3 with reference TRBV5-6 and TRBJ1-2 gives the whole variable domain DAGVTQSPTHLIKTRGQQVTLRCSPKSGHDTVSWYQQALGQGPQFIFQYYEEEERQRGNFPDRFSGHQFPNYSSELNVNALLLGDSALYLCASSTFPHYGYTFGSGTRLTVV.

The chain links TRBV25-1 to TRBJ1-3, with D maybe TRBD1 (5 bases). Germline assignment: CDR1 MGHDK and CDR2 SYGVNS. The CDR3 contains 14 residues. V lost 3 bases, J lost 8 bases, and 14 bases lay in between. CDR3 protein: CASSDGTGRDTIYF. The CDR3 region has the DNA TGTGCCAGCAGTGACGGGACTGGTAGGGACACCATATATTTT.

This clone has just a few counts. The genes are TRBV3-1 (or the pseudogene TRBV3-2) and TRBJ1-3, with D uncertain. The ends were cut back, 2 bases at V and 8 bases at J, with 7 bases in the middle. Germline CDR1 LGHDT, CDR2 YNNKEL (reference sequence). This CDR3 has 12 amino acids. CDR3 loop: CASSQPGDTIYF. CDR3 sequence (DNA): TGTGCCAGCAGCCAACCCGGGGACACCATATATTTT.

The rearrangement uses TRBV3-1 (or the pseudogene TRBV3-2) and TRBJ2-7; D unresolved. The V gene's germline CDR1 is LGHDT and CDR2 YNNKEL (reference sequence). The V and J ends lost 0 bases and 2 bases respectively, with 2 bases between them. This CDR3 has 12 amino acids. The chain's CDR3 is CASSQDAYEQYF. CDR3 coding DNA: TGTGCCAGCAGCCAAGACGCCTACGAGCAGTACTTC.

This chain connects TRBV7-9 to TRBJ2-4; 8 bases fit TRBD2. CDR1 and CDR2 (germline): SEHNR, FQNEAQ (reference sequence). The CDR3 covers 14 residues. V was pared by 5 bases and J by 9 bases, with 9 bases of the junction left unmatched. CDR3 in DNA: TGTGCCAGCAGCCTGGGACTAGGCATGGGCATTCAGTACTTC. Its translation is CASSLGLGMGIQYF.

The chain uses TRBV19 and TRBJ2-1; TRBD2 might be the D (5 bases). Deletions cut 1 base from V and 9 bases from J, with 10 bases between. The V gene's germline CDR1 is LNHDA and CDR2 SQIVND (reference sequence). The CDR3 totals 13 residues. The CDR3 region has the DNA TGTGCCAGTAGTATAGTTTTAGCGAGTGAGCAGTTCTTC. This encodes CASSIVLASEQFF.

This clone appeared a few times. The chain joins TRBV3-1 (or the pseudogene TRBV3-2) to TRBJ2-1; 9 nucleotides match TRBD2. The CDR3 sequence is 16 residues long. J was trimmed by 7 bases and V by 1 base; bases with no gene match: 8. CDR1 and CDR2 (germline): LGHDT, YNNKEL (reference sequence). CDR3 sequence (DNA): TGTGCCAGCAGCCAAGTTTTAGCGGGAGTACGGAATGAGCAGTTCTTC. This translates into CASSQVLAGVRNEQFF.

The chain employs TRBV11-1 and TRBJ1-2, with unresolved D. The germline V gene has CDR1 SGHAT and CDR2 FQDESV (reference sequence). The CDR3 is 12 amino acids. Trimming took 2 bases from V and 4 from J, leaving 5 bases between them. The CDR3 spells CASSLPSYGYTF. CDR3 nucleotides: TGTGCCAGCAGCTTACCCAGCTATGGCTACACCTTC. Full variable domain (rest looked up from reference TRBV11-1 and TRBJ1-2): EAEVAQSPRYKITEKSQAVAFWCDPISGHATLYWYRQILGQGPELLVQFQDESVVDDSQLPKDRFSAERLKGVDSTLKIQPAELGDSAMYLCASSLPSYGYTFGSGTRLTVV.

The V and J genes are TRBV7-8 and TRBJ1-5; no clear D. This CDR3 is built from 14 residues. Germline V gene lookup returns CDR1 SGHVS and CDR2 FQNEAQ. Trimming stripped 2 bases from V and 4 bases from J, with 9 bases between. CDR3 bases: TGTGCCAGCAGCTTATCGGGTTTTAATCAGCCCCAGCATTTT. As protein: CASSLSGFNQPQHF.

The CDR3 DNA is TGTGCCACCAGGACAGGTGAGAACACTGAAGCTTTCTTT. Translation gives CATRTGENTEAFF. The genes are TRBV18 and TRBJ1-1; 7 nucleotides agree with TRBD1. The junction had 6 bases not matched to a gene; V was cut back by 10 bases and J by 1 base. This CDR3 has 13 residues. Germline V gene sequence: CDR1 KGHSH, CDR2 LQKENI.